The source of this TCR beta chain is a study of shared T cell receptors in the human thymus. This clone was counted a single time. Sequencing was performed with immunoSEQ multiplex PCR; in TCRdb, only in-frame clones are kept and a portion is missing. The sample shows about 660,000 clones, around 89% of them seen only once. CDR3 size: 13 residues. CDR1 and CDR2 from the germline V gene are MGHDK and SYGVNS. V was pared by 1 base and J by 3 bases, with 7 bases between. The sample was also linked to a second study, of human thymus T cells. From that report: Donors were healthy Finnish babies undergoing corrective operations for congenital heart defects. The source of the thymus tissue was resections taken during corrective heart surgery. Related reports documented highly overlapping thymic repertoires among unrelated individuals.

The chain employs TRBV25-1 and TRBJ2-7; D gene uncertain. Sequencing was performed on thymocytes. The sequence was collected from a boy under two years old with a congenital heart defect. CDR3 nucleotides: TGTGCCAGCAGTGAATTAGCCAGCTACGAGCAGTACTTC. It encodes CASSELASYEQYF.